The entry below gives a single T cell receptor beta chain sequence along with its context. This specimen comes from a study of CD8 T cells in Susac syndrome. Germline CDR1 SNHLY, CDR2 FYNNEI. The V and J ends lost 5 bases and 8 bases, in that order; junction bases with no gene match: 10. The CDR3 contains 14 residues. The RNA, about 0.45 to 1 ug, was put through reverse transcription using random hexamers. TCRdb reanalysed the immunoSEQ multiplex PCR reads using MiXCR and keeps one entry per CDR3 protein. Of some 180,000 distinct CDR3 sequences in the sample, roughly nine tenths were seen once. The chain carries TRBV2 and TRBJ1-2, with 8 nucleotides matching TRBD1. Material: CD4+ T cells from PBMCs. The sequence was obtained from a human donor with Susac syndrome. CDR3 sequence: CASSNIGTGGGYTF. The CDR3 DNA sequence: TGTGCCAGCAGTAATATAGGGACAGGAGGAGGCTACACCTTC.